The 9 T cell receptor beta chains below come from one sample, sequenced in a study of CD8+ T cells in alopecia areata. Treatment reported: oral pan-JAK inhibitor, 5-10 mg twice daily. cDNA reverse transcribed from extracted RNA served as the sequencing template. Produced via immunoSEQ multiplex PCR; TCRdb's table is partial and in-frame only. The sample includes some 150,000 clones, 86% of them seen just once. This material consisted of CD8+ T cells sorted from blood, taken at week 4, from a patient treated with tofacitinib. These receptor sequences come from a human donor with alopecia areata.

The chain carries TRBV6-5 and TRBJ1-2; 7 nucleotides align to TRBD1. Germline CDR1 is MNHEY and CDR2 is SVGAGI. Trimming took 6 bases from V and 2 from J; bases not matched to a gene: 6. There are 14 residues in the CDR3. CDR3 in DNA: TGTGCCAGCAGCGCCGAACAGGGGAACTATGGCTACACCTTC. It encodes CASSAEQGNYGYTF.

This chain uses TRBV29-1 with TRBJ2-5; D possibly uses TRBD1 or TRBD2 (7 bases each). The ends were cut back, 7 bases at V and 11 bases at J, with 23 bases in the middle. Germline CDR1 SQVTM, CDR2 ANQGSEA. CDR3 length: 13 amino acids. The CDR3, as DNA: TGCAGCGGCCTGGGGAGGGGGCAAGGGGAGCAGTACTTC. Translated: CSGLGRGQGEQYF.

The rearrangement joins TRBV4-1 to TRBJ1-3; D gene ambiguous. V was pared by 4 bases and J by 4 bases, with 8 bases between. CDR3 length: 13 residues. Germline CDR1 and CDR2: MGHRA and YSYEKL. The DNA for the CDR3 is TGCGCCAGCAGCCCGCCCGGCGGAAACACCATATATTTT. Translation: CASSPPGGNTIYF.

This chain links TRBV10-3 with TRBJ2-3, with 11 bases lining up with TRBD1. The CDR3 has 13 amino acids. With V trimmed by 10 bases and J by 3 bases, 3 bases remained unmatched. From germline, CDR1 is ENHRY and CDR2 SYGVKD. The CDR3 DNA reads as TGTGCCACGGACAGGGGGCAGACAGATACGCAGTATTTT. Translated: CATDRGQTDTQYF.

For the CDR3, the DNA is TGCGCCAGCAGCCCCGGATCGGAGACCCAGTACTTC. Its protein product is CASSPGSETQYF. This chain links TRBV4-1 with TRBJ2-5; no clear D. The length of the CDR3 is 12 residues. Germline-derived CDR1 and CDR2 are MGHRA and YSYEKL. Trimming shortened V by 4 bases and J by 5 bases, and 8 bases separated the two germline ends.

The rearrangement uses TRBV7-9 and TRBJ2-5; tentatively, D is TRBD1 (6 bases). CDR3 length equals 15 residues. Deletions cut 2 bases from V and 0 bases from J, with 10 bases between. CDR1 and CDR2 from the germline V gene are SEHNR and FQNEAQ (reference sequence). The CDR3 sequence: CASSLRQDHQETQYF. The CDR3 DNA follows: TGTGCCAGCAGCTTAAGACAGGACCACCAAGAGACCCAGTACTTC.

The chain recombines TRBV29-1 with TRBJ2-1; D could derive from TRBD1 or TRBD2 (5 bases each). The germline gives CDR1 SQVTM, CDR2 ANQGSEA. CDR3 size: 14 residues. V was cut by 7 bases and J by 1 base, with 14 bases left in between. CDR3 loop: CSADGGESYNEQFF. In nucleotides, the CDR3 is TGCAGCGCGGATGGGGGAGAGTCCTACAATGAGCAGTTCTTC.

About this clone: One end of the junction is discordant with germline, which a read error may explain. V and J are TRBV6-6 and TRBJ2-7, with D perhaps matching TRBD2 (6 bases). This CDR3 comprises 13 residues. Germline V CDR1 and CDR2: MNHNY, SVGAGI (reference sequence). The CDR3 sequence: CASGYRGSYEQYF. The DNA of the CDR3 is TGTGCCAGCGGTTACCGGGGGTCCTACGAGCAGTACTTC.

V usage is TRBV29-1 and J usage is TRBJ2-5; no firm D call. Judging by the DNA end, TRBJ2-7 fits better; the J call may be wrong. Germline CDR1 is SQVTM and CDR2 is ANQGSEA. The CDR3 totals 13 residues. In nucleotides, the CDR3 is TGCAGCGTTTTGTCCCTCAGCTCCTACGAGCAGTACTTC. Amino acid sequence: CSVLSLSSYEQYF.